This T cell receptor beta chain appears in the sequencing data of a study of T cell responses to AZD1222 COVID-19 vaccine. Assay: immunoSEQ multiplex PCR; the TCRdb copy retains only in-frame clones and omits some. This table holds under 80,000 clones, less than 90% found once. Study observations and caveats: Researchers report vaccine-associated CD4 TCRs spanning spike, with dominance at 160-218 and 743-854.

Details on this clone: Its target is not known.

This specimen consisted of peripheral blood, obtained on day 0 of AZD1222 vaccination. This TCR came from an adult in good health.

The CDR3: CASSSGTLSGNTIYF. CDR3 sequence (DNA): TGTGCCAGCAGCTCCGGGACACTTTCTGGAAACACCATATATTTT. This chain joins TRBV28 and TRBJ1-3; D possibly corresponds to TRBD1 (6 bases). Germline values: CDR1 MDHEN, CDR2 SYDVKM. With 6 bases removed from V and 1 base from J, the gap between germline ends came to 13 bases. CDR3 length equals 15 residues. The whole variable domain, filled in from reference TRBV28 and TRBJ1-3, reads DVKVTQSSRYLVKRTGEKVFLECVQDMDHENMFWYRQDPGLGLRLIYFSYDVKMKEKGDIPEGYSVSREKKERFSLILESASTNQTSMYLCASSSGTLSGNTIYFGEGSWLTVV.